This T cell receptor beta chain was observed in a study of OX40 agonist ivuxolimab in advanced cancers. Study-wide results and limits: The 0.1-3.0 mg/kg partial responders had among the lowest clonal expansion. It was also the case that some nonresponders had low normalized T-cell clonal expansion. Expanded clones belonging to CD8+ T cells outnumbered, on average, those of CD4+.

Sampling times: baseline, cycle 4 day 1, cycle 7 day 1. Libraries were prepared by immunoSEQ multiplex PCR; TCRdb keeps only in-frame clonotypes and omits some of them. The sample consists of tens of thousands of clones, around 80% of them appearing once. On this clone: Antigen: not known.

This CDR3 is built from 15 residues. Trimming cost V 0 bases and J 0 bases, with 9 bases left between them. Germline loops: CDR1 SGHRS, CDR2 YFSETQ. The gene calls are TRBV5-1 and TRBJ1-1; D uncertain. The TCR sequence derives from an adult with an advanced solid tumor such as melanoma, head and neck, liver or kidney cancer. The sequencing used CD4+ or CD8+ T cells sorted from blood, collected in a trial of the OX40 agonist ivuxolimab. CDR3 loop: CASSLGSAMNTEAFF. The CDR3 DNA is TGCGCCAGCAGCTTGGGGAGCGCAATGAACACTGAAGCTTTCTTT. Drawing the rest from reference TRBV5-1 and TRBJ1-1, the complete variable domain is KAGVTQTPRYLIKTRGQQVTLSCSPISGHRSVSWYQQTPGQGLQFLFEYFSETQRNKGNFPGRFSGRQFSNSRSEMNVSTLELGDSALYLCASSLGSAMNTEAFFGQGTRLTVV.